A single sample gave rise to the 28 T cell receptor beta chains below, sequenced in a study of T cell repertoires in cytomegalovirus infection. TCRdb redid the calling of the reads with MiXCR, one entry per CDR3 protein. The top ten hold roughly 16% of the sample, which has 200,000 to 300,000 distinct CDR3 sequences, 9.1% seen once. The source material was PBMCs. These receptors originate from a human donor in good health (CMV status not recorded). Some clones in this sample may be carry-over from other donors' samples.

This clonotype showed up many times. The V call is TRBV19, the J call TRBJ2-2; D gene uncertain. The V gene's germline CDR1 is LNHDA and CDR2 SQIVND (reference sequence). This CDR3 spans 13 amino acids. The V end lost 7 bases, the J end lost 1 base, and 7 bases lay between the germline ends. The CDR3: CASTHKNTGELFF. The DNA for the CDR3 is TGTGCCAGTACACATAAGAACACCGGGGAGCTGTTTTTT.

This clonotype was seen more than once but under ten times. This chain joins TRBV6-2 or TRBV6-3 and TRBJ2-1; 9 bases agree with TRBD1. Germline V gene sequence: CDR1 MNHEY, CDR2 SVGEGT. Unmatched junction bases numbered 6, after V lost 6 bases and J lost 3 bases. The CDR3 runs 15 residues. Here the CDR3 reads CASRIRTGVYNEQFF. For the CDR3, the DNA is TGTGCCAGCAGAATCAGGACAGGGGTCTACAATGAGCAGTTCTTC.

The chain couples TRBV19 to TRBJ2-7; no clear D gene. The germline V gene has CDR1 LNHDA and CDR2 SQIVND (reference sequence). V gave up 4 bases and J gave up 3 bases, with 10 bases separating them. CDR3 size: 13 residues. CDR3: CASSTPDGYEQYF. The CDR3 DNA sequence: TGTGCCAGTAGTACCCCGGACGGCTACGAGCAGTACTTC.

CDR3 DNA sequence: TGTGCCAGCAGACTGGGACAGGGGTTGGGAGAGCAGTACTTC. Translating gives CASRLGQGLGEQYF. This chain uses TRBV28 with TRBJ2-7; TRBD1 matches 10 bases. The junction had 9 bases not matched to a gene; V was cut back by 6 bases and J by 7 bases. Germline values: CDR1 MDHEN, CDR2 SYDVKM. This CDR3 has 14 residues.

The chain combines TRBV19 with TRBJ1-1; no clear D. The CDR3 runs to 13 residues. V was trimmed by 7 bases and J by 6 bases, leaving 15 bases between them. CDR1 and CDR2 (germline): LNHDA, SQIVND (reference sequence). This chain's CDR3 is CASIHRARSEAFF. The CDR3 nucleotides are TGTGCCAGTATTCACAGAGCCCGCTCTGAAGCTTTCTTT. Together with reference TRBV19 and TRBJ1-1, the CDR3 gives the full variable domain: DGGITQSPKYLFRKEGQNVTLSCEQNLNHDAMYWYRQDPGQGLRLIYYSQIVNDFQKGDIAEGYSVSREKKESFPLTVTSAQKNPTAFYLCASIHRARSEAFFGQGTRLTVV.

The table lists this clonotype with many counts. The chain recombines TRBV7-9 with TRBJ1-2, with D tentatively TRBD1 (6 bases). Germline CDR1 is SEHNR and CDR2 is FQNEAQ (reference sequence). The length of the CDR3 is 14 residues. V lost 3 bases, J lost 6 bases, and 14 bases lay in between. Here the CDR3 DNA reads TGTGCCAGCAGCTTTTCAGGGGCAGGCGATGGCTACACCTTC. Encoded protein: CASSFSGAGDGYTF.

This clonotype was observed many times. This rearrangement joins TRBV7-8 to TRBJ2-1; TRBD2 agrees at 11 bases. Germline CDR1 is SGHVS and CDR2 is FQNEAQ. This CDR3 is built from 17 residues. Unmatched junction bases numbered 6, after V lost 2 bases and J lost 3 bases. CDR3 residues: CASSLYFTSGSYNEQFF. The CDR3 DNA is TGTGCCAGCAGCTTATATTTCACTAGCGGGAGCTACAATGAGCAGTTCTTC.

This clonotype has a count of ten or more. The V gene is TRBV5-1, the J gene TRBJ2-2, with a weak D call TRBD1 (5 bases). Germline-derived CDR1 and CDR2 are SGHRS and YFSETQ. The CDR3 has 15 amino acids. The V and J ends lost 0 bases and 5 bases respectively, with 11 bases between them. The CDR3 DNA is TGCGCCAGCAGCTTGGTCCAGGGTGCGACCGGGGAGCTGTTTTTT. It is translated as CASSLVQGATGELFF.

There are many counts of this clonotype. The CDR3 sequence is CASSRTTGMYEQYF. In DNA form, the CDR3 reads TGTGCCAGCAGCCGGACAACAGGGATGTACGAGCAGTACTTC. The chain has TRBV7-2 and TRBJ2-7, with TRBD1 as a possible D gene (6 bases). Per germline, CDR1 SGHTA and CDR2 FQGNSA. This CDR3 is 14 amino acids long. Trimming took off 5 bases at V and 4 bases at J, with 15 bases between the two ends. Together with reference TRBV7-2 and TRBJ2-7, the CDR3 gives the full variable domain: GAGVSQSPSNKVTEKGKDVELRCDPISGHTALYWYRQSLGQGLEFLIYFQGNSAPDKSGLPSDRFSAERTGGSVSTLTIQRTQQEDSAVYLCASSRTTGMYEQYFGPGTRLTVT.

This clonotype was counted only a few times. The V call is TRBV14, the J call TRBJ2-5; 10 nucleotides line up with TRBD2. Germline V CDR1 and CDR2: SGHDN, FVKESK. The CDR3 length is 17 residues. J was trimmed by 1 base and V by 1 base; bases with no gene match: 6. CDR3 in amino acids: CASSQGSWTSGQETQYF. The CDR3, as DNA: TGTGCCAGCAGCCAAGGTTCCTGGACTAGCGGCCAAGAGACCCAGTACTTC. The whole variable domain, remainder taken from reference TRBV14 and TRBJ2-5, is EAGVTQFPSHSVIEKGQTVTLRCDPISGHDNLYWYRRVMGKEIKFLLHFVKESKQDESGMPNNRFLAERTGGTYSTLKVQPAELEDSGVYFCASSQGSWTSGQETQYFGPGTRLLVL.

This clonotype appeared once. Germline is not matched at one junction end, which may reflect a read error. CDR3 DNA sequence: TGTGCCAGCGGTTTCATCTTGCAGGGGTATTCACCCCTCCACTTT. Translating it yields CASGFILQGYSPLHF. This chain links TRBV28 with TRBJ1-6, with D possibly matching TRBD1 (6 bases). Germline assignment: CDR1 MDHEN and CDR2 SYDVKM. The CDR3 is 15 residues long.

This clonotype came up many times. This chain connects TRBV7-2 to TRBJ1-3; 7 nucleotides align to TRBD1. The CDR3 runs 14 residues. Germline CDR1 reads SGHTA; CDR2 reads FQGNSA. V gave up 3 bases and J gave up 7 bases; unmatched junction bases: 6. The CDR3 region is CASSFEGAWNTIYF. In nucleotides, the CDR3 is TGTGCCAGCAGCTTCGAGGGGGCATGGAACACCATATATTTT.

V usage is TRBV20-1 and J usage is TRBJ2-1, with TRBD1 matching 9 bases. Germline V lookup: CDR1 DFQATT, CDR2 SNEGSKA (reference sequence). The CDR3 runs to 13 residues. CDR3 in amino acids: CRGTGQGNNEQFF. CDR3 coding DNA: TGCAGGGGAACGGGACAGGGTAACAATGAGCAGTTCTTC.

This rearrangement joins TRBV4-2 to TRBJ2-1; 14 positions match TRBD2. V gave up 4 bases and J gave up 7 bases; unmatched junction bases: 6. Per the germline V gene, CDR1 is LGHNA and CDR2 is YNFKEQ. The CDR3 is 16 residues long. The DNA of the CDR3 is TGTGCCAGCAGCCCGGGACTAGCGGGAGAATCGAATGAGCAGTTCTTC. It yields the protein CASSPGLAGESNEQFF.

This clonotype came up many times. CDR3 sequence (DNA): TGTGCCAGCAGCTTAGCAGGACTAGCGGGAGCCCACGAGCAGTACTTC. Protein sequence: CASSLAGLAGAHEQYF. This rearrangement joins TRBV7-2 to TRBJ2-7; TRBD2 agrees at 13 bases. Germline trimming cut 0 bases from V and 5 bases from J; bases unmatched to any gene: 4. Germline V gene sequence: CDR1 SGHTA, CDR2 FQGNSA. The CDR3 has 16 amino acids.

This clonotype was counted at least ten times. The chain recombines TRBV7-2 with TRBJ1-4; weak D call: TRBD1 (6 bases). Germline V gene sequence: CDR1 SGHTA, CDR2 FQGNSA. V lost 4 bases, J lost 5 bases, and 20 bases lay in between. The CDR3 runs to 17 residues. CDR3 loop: CASSSSGGTVGNEKLFF. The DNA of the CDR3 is TGTGCCAGCAGCTCCTCGGGGGGCACAGTAGGAAATGAAAAACTGTTTTTT. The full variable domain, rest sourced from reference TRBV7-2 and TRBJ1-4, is GAGVSQSPSNKVTEKGKDVELRCDPISGHTALYWYRQSLGQGLEFLIYFQGNSAPDKSGLPSDRFSAERTGGSVSTLTIQRTQQEDSAVYLCASSSSGGTVGNEKLFFGSGTQLSVL.

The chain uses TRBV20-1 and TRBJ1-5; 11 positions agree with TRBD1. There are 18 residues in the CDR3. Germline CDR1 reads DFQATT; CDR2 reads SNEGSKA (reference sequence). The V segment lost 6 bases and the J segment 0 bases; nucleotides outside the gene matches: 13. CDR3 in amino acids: CSAIKTGTGGNSNQPQHF. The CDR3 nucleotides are TGCAGTGCCATCAAAACCGGGACAGGGGGGAATAGCAATCAGCCCCAGCATTTT.

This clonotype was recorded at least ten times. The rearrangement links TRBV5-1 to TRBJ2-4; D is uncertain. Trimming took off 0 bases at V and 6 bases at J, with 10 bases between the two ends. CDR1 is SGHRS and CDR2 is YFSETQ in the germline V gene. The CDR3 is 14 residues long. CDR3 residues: CASSLATTGNIQYF. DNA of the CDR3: TGCGCCAGCAGCTTGGCCACGACGGGAAACATTCAGTACTTC.

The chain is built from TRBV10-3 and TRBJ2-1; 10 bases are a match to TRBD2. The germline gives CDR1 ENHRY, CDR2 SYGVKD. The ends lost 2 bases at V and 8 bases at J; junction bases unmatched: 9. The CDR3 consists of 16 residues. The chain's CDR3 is CAISEGASGGKDEQFF. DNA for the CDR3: TGTGCCATCAGTGAGGGGGCTAGCGGGGGTAAGGATGAGCAGTTCTTC.

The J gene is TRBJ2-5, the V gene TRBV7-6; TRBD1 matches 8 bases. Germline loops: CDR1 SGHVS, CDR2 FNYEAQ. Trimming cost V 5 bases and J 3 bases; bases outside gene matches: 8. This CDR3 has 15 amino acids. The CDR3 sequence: CASSNFGQGKETQYF. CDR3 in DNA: TGTGCCAGCAGCAATTTTGGACAGGGAAAAGAGACCCAGTACTTC.

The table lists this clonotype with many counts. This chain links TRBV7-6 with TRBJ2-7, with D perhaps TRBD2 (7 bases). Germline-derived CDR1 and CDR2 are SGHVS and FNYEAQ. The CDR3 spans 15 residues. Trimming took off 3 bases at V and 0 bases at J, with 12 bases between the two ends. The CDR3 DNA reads TGTGCCAGCAGCTTGGGGGGGCTCAACTCCTACGAGCAGTACTTC. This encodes CASSLGGLNSYEQYF.

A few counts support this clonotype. The CDR3 loop reads CATSRVARDGYTF. The CDR3, as DNA: TGTGCCACCAGCAGAGTGGCAAGGGATGGCTACACCTTC. The chain employs TRBV15 and TRBJ1-2; D is uncertain. The V gene's germline CDR1 is LNHNV and CDR2 YYDKDF (reference sequence). The CDR3 length is 13 residues. Trimming cost V 1 base and J 6 bases, with 9 bases left between them.

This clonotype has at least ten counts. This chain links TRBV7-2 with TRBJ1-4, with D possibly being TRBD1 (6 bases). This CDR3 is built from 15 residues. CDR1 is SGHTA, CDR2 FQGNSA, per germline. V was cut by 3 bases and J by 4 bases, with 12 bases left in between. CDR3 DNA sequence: TGTGCCAGCAGCTTCCAACAGGGTTTTAATGAAAAACTGTTTTTT. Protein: CASSFQQGFNEKLFF.

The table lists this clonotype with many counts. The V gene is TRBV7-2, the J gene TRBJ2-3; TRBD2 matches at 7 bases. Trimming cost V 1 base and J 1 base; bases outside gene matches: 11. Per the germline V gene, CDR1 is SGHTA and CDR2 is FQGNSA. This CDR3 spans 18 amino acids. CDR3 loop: CASSLGLTSVPGTDTQYF. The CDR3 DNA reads TGTGCCAGCAGCTTAGGCTTAACTAGCGTTCCTGGCACAGATACGCAGTATTTT.

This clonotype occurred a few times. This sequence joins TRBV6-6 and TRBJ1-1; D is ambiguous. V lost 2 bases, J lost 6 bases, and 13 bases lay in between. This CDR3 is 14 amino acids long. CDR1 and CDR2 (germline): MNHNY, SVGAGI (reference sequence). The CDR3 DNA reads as TGTGCCAGCAGTTACGGGAGTGGGGAGGCTGAAGCTTTCTTT. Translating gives CASSYGSGEAEAFF.

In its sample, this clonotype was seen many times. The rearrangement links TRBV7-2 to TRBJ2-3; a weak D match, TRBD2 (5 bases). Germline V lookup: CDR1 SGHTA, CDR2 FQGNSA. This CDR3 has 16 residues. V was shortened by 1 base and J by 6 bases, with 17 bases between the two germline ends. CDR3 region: CASSLGGGPPVDTQYF. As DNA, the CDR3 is TGTGCCAGCAGCTTAGGAGGCGGGCCCCCTGTGGATACGCAGTATTTT.

DNA for the CDR3: TGCAGTGCTAGAGATTTGAGGACTAGCCCGAGGGAGACCCAGTACTTC. Its protein is CSARDLRTSPRETQYF. V and J are TRBV20-1 and TRBJ2-5; 8 nucleotides agree with TRBD2. After removal of 0 bases from V and 5 bases from J, the junction contained 11 bases not matched to a gene. The CDR3 spans 16 residues. Germline V gives CDR1 DFQATT, CDR2 SNEGSKA (reference sequence).

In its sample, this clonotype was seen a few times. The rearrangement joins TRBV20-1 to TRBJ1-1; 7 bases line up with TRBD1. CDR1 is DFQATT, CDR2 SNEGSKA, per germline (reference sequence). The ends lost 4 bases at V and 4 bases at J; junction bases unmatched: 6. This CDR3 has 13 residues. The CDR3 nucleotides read TGCAGTGCTACGGAACAGGGGATCACTGAAGCTTTCTTT. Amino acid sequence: CSATEQGITEAFF.